The T cell receptor (beta chain) under discussion was sequenced for a study of T cell responses to AZD1222 COVID-19 vaccine. Using immunoSEQ multiplex PCR, the repertoire was profiled, and TCRdb retains in-frame clones only, with some absent. The sample holds more than 150,000 clones, almost 95% seen once. A word on this clone: The antigen is unknown.

Study findings and constraints: The donor cohort was predominantly white British with a female majority, and clonal diversity may have been underestimated. Researchers took repertoire samples only after the peak T cell response had come. Compared with day 0, the breadth and depth of the Spike-specific TCR repertoire rose significantly after two doses of AZD1222.

The sequence was obtained from an adult in good health. Material: peripheral blood, obtained on day 0 of AZD1222 vaccination.

The CDR3 region is CASSYRGRIYGYTF. In nucleotides, the CDR3 is TGTGCCAGCAGCTACAGGGGGCGGATCTATGGCTACACCTTC. The chain links TRBV28 to TRBJ1-2, with 9 bases aligning to TRBD1. The J segment lost 4 bases and the V segment lost 6 bases, leaving 6 bases of the junction unmatched. Germline V gene sequence: CDR1 MDHEN, CDR2 SYDVKM. This CDR3 spans 14 amino acids.